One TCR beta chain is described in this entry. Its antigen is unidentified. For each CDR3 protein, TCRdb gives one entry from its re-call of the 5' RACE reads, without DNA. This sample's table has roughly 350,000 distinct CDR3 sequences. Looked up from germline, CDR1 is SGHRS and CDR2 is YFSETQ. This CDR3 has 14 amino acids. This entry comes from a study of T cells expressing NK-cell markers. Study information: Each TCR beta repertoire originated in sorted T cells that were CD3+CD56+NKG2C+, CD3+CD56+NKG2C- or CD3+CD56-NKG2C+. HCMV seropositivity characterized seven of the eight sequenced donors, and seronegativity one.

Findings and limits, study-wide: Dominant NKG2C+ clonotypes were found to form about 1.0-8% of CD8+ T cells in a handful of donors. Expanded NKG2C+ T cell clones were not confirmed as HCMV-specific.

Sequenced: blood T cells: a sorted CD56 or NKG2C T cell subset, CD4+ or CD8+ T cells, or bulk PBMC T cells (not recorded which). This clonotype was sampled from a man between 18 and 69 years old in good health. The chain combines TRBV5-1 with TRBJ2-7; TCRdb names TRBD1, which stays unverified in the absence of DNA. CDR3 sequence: CASSWGQGAGEQYF.